These 7 T cell receptor beta chains originate from one sample sequenced in a study of T-cell reconstitution after alpha-beta-depleted transplantation in children. Unique molecular identifiers were used in preparing the TCRbeta library. MiXCR, applied by TCRdb to the PCR reads, yields one record per CDR3 protein. The sample lists a few hundred thousand distinct CDR3 sequences, 9.5% to 13% seen once, with over 6% in the top ten. Specimen: PBMCs, collected before TCRalphabeta/CD19-depleted stem cell transplant. The receptors come from a boy under two years old with acute myeloid leukemia, due to receive a stem cell transplant.

This clonotype was observed a few times. This chain connects TRBV28 to TRBJ2-1; the D is unclear. V was clipped by 3 bases and J by 6 bases, with 15 bases between them. CDR1 MDHEN and CDR2 SYDVKM come from the germline V gene. This CDR3 spans 15 amino acids. The DNA for the CDR3 is TGTGCCAGCAGTTTGGCCCACCGTAGGGCCAATGAGCAGTTCTTC. This gives the protein CASSLAHRRANEQFF.

This clonotype was detected many times. This chain uses TRBV4-2 with TRBJ2-1; TRBD2 agrees at 14 bases. Germline assignment: CDR1 LGHNA and CDR2 YNFKEQ. The length of the CDR3 is 16 residues. Trimming took 0 bases from V and 8 from J; bases not matched to a gene: 3. The CDR3 is CASSQDGTSGGDEQFF. CDR3 nucleotides: TGTGCCAGCAGCCAAGACGGGACTAGCGGGGGAGATGAGCAGTTCTTC.

This chain connects TRBV7-2 to TRBJ1-2; possibly TRBD1 for D (5 bases). Germline V CDR1 and CDR2: SGHTA, FQGNSA. This CDR3 is 15 amino acids long. Between the trimmed V and J ends, which lost 3 bases and 0 bases, there was a span of 11 bases. The CDR3: CASSLTAKANYGYTF. The CDR3 nucleotides read TGTGCCAGCAGCTTGACAGCGAAAGCTAACTATGGCTACACCTTC.

The rearrangement joins TRBV7-2 to TRBJ1-5, with TRBD1 matching 11 bases. CDR3 size: 16 residues. The germline CDR1 and CDR2 sequences are SGHTA and FQGNSA. V shed 1 base and J 6 bases; nucleotides not matched to a gene: 5. The CDR3 nucleotides are TGTGCCAGCAGCTTAGTGGGGGGACAGGGGGGTCAGCCCCAGCATTTT. It is translated as CASSLVGGQGGQPQHF.

This rearrangement joins TRBV18 to TRBJ2-7, with D possibly matching TRBD1 (6 bases). The germline V gene encodes CDR1 KGHSH and CDR2 LQKENI. Between the trimmed V and J ends, which lost 2 bases and 6 bases, there was a span of 14 bases. The CDR3 covers 14 residues. CDR3 loop: CASSPLGRGGEQYF. The CDR3 bases are TGTGCCAGCTCACCATTGGGCAGGGGTGGCGAGCAGTACTTC.

There are many counts of this clonotype. The chain uses TRBV7-2 and TRBJ2-4; the D gene is possibly TRBD1 (5 bases). Germline values: CDR1 SGHTA, CDR2 FQGNSA. The germline V and J ends were trimmed by 2 bases and 0 bases, with 11 bases remaining between them. CDR3 length equals 16 residues. The CDR3 loop reads CASSLTGSLAKNIQYF. Written as DNA, the CDR3 is TGTGCCAGCAGCTTAACAGGATCTCTAGCCAAAAACATTCAGTACTTC.

V is TRBV20-1 and J is TRBJ2-3; TRBD1 is a possible D gene (5 bases). Per the germline V gene, CDR1 is DFQATT and CDR2 is SNEGSKA (reference sequence). CDR3 length: 14 residues. V lost 3 bases and J 6 bases, leaving 16 bases between the germline ends. DNA of the CDR3: TGCAGTGCTAGTCAGGGCACAGTCACTGATACGCAGTATTTT. Amino acid sequence: CSASQGTVTDTQYF.